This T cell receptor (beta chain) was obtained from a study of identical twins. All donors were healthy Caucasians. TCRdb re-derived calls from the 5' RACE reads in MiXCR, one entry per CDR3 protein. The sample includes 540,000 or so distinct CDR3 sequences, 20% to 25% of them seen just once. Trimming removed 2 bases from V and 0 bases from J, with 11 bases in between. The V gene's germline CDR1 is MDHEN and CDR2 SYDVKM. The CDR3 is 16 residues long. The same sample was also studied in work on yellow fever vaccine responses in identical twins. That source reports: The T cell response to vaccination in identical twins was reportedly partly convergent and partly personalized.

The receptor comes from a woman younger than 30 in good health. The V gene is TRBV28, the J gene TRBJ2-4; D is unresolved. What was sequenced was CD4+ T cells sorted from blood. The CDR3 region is CASSLVTRIAKNIQYF. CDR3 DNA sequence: TGTGCCAGCAGTTTAGTGACCCGGATAGCCAAAAACATTCAGTACTTC.